This TCR beta chain originates from a study of blood T cells in healthy people across ages. Broader study findings: Naive CD4+ cell counts and diversity both ran higher in long-lived than in aged donors.

A sample-barcoded 5' primer and a J-beta primer mix were used in a second PCR of roughly 7 to 12 cycles. TCRdb passed the 5' RACE reads through MiXCR, listing each CDR3 protein once. The sample consists of 650,000 to 1,000,000 distinct CDR3 sequences, 30% to 45% of them appearing once. A few counts support this clonotype. What it binds is unknown. CDR1 and CDR2 from the germline V gene are SNHLY and FYNNEI. The CDR3 contains 14 residues. The trim removed 5 bases at V and 8 bases at J, leaving 7 bases unmatched. This chain uses TRBV2 with TRBJ1-4; the match to TRBD1 covers 8 bases. The sequenced material came from blood. The TCR was taken from a young man in good health. CDR3 in DNA: TGTGCCAGCAGTTCGGACAGGGTCGACGAAAAACTGTTTTTT. It translates to CASSSDRVDEKLFF.